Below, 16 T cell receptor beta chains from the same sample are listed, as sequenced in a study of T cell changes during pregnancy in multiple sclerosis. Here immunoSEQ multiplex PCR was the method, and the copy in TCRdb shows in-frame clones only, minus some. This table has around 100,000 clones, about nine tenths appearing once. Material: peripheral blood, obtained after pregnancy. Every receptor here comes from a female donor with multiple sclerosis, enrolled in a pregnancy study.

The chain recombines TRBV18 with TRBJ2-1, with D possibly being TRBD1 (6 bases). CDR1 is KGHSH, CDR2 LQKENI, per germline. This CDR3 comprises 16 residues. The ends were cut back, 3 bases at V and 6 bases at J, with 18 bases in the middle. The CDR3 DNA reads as TGTGCCAGCTCACCCAAGACAGGCTTCCACGTCAATGAGCAGTTCTTC. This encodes CASSPKTGFHVNEQFF.

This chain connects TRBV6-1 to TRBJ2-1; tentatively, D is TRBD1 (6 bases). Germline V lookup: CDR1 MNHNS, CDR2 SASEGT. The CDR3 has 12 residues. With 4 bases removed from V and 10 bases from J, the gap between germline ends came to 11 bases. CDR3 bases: TGTGCCAGCAGTGTTACCGGGACAGAGCAGTTCTTC. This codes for CASSVTGTEQFF.

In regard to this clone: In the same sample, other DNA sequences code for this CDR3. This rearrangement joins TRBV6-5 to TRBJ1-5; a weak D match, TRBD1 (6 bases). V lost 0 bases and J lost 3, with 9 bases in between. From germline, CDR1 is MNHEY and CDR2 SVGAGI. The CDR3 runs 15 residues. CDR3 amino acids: CASSYSTGSNQPQHF. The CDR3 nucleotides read TGTGCCAGCAGTTACTCGACAGGTTCCAATCAGCCCCAGCATTTT.

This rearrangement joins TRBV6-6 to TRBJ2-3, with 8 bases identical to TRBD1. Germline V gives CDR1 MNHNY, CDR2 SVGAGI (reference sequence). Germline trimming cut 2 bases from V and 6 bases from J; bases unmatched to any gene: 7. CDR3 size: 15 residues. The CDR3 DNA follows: TGTGCCAGCAGTTACCCGGACAGGGTGGTTGATACGCAGTATTTT. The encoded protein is CASSYPDRVVDTQYF.

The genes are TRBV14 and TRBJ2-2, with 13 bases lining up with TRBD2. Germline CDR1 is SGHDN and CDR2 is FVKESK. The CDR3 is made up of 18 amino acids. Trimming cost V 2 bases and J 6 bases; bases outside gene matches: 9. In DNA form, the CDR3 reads TGTGCCAGCAGCCAATTCCTTGGACTAGCGGGGGTGCCCGGGGAGCTGTTTTTT. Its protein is CASSQFLGLAGVPGELFF. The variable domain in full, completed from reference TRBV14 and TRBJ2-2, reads EAGVTQFPSHSVIEKGQTVTLRCDPISGHDNLYWYRRVMGKEIKFLLHFVKESKQDESGMPNNRFLAERTGGTYSTLKVQPAELEDSGVYFCASSQFLGLAGVPGELFFGEGSRLTVL.

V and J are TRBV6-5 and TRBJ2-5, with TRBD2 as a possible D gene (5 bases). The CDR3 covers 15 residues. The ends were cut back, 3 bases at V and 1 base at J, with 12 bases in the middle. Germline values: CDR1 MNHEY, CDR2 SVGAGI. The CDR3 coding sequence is TGTGCCAGCAGTTATAACCCCGGGGTCCAAGAGACCCAGTACTTC. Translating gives CASSYNPGVQETQYF.

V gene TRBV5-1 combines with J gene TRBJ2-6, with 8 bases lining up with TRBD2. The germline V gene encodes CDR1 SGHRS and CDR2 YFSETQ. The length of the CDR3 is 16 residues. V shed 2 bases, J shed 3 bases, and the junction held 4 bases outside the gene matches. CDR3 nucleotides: TGCGCCAGCAGCTTAACTAGCGGTGTTGGGGCCAACGTCCTGACTTTC. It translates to CASSLTSGVGANVLTF. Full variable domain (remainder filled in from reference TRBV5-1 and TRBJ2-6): KAGVTQTPRYLIKTRGQQVTLSCSPISGHRSVSWYQQTPGQGLQFLFEYFSETQRNKGNFPGRFSGRQFSNSRSEMNVSTLELGDSALYLCASSLTSGVGANVLTFGAGSRLTVL.

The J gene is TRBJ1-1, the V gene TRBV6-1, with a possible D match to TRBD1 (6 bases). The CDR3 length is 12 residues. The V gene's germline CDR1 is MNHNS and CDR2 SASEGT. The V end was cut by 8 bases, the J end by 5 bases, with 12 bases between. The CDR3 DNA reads TGTGCCAGCCTCAGGGGTGTTACTGAAGCTTTCTTT. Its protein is CASLRGVTEAFF.

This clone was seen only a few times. This CDR3 is CASQTGLDTGELFF. CDR3 in DNA: TGTGCCAGCCAGACAGGATTGGACACCGGGGAGCTGTTTTTT. The V call is TRBV6-5, the J call TRBJ2-2, with D possibly matching TRBD1 (6 bases). The ends were cut back, 8 bases at V and 3 bases at J, with 13 bases in the middle. Germline CDR1 is MNHEY and CDR2 is SVGAGI. The CDR3 is 14 residues long.

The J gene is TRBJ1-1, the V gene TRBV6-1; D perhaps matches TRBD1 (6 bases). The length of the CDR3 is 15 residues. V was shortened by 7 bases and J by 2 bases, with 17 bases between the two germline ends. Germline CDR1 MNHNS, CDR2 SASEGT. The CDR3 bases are TGTGCCAGCACAGGGGTCATGGTTTCTAACACTGAAGCTTTCTTT. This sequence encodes CASTGVMVSNTEAFF.

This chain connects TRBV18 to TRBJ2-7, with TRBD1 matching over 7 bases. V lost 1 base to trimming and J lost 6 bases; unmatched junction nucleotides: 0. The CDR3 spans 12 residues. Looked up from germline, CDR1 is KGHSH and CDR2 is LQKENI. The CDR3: CASSPRQGEQYF. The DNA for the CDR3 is TGTGCCAGCTCACCACGACAGGGCGAGCAGTACTTC.

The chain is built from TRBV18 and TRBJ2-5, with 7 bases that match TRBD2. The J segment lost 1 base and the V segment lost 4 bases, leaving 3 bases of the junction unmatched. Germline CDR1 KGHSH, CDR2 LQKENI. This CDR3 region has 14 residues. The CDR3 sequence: CASSQGTTQETQYF. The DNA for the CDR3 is TGTGCCAGCTCACAAGGGACTACCCAAGAGACCCAGTACTTC.

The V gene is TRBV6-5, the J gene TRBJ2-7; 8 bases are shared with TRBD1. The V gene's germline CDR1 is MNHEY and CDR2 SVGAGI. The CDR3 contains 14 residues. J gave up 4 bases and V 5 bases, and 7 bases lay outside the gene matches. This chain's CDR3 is CASSTGTGVYEQYF. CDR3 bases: TGTGCCAGCAGTACCGGGACAGGAGTTTACGAGCAGTACTTC.

CDR3 protein: CATSPGPSHQPQHF. CDR3 DNA sequence: TGTGCCACCAGCCCTGGGCCCAGTCATCAGCCCCAGCATTTT. The rearrangement uses TRBV15 and TRBJ1-5; no firm D call. The V end lost 5 bases, the J end lost 5 bases, and 13 bases lay between the germline ends. The CDR3 is 14 amino acids. Germline V gives CDR1 LNHNV, CDR2 YYDKDF (reference sequence).

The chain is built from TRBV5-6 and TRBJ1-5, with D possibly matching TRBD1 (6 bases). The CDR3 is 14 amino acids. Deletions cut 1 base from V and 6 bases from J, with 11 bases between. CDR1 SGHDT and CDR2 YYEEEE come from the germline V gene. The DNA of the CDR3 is TGTGCCAGCAGCTTGAACAGGGCTTCTCAGCCCCAGCATTTT. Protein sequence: CASSLNRASQPQHF.

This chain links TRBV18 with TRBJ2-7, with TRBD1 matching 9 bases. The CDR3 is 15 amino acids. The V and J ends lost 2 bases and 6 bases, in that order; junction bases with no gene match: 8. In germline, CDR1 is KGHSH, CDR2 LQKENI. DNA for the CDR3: TGTGCCAGCTCACCAGCCGGGACAGGGACAGGCGAGCAGTACTTC. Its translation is CASSPAGTGTGEQYF.